This T cell receptor (beta chain) was recovered during a study of Ad26.COV2.S vaccination and SARS-CoV-2 variants. Study at large: Participants got Ad26.COV2.S intramuscularly, once or twice 56 days apart. Study-level findings and limits: Substantial breadth was reportedly displayed by spike-specific CD8+ and CD4+ T cell responses after vaccination.

This table comes from immunoSEQ multiplex PCR, and its TCRdb copy is limited to in-frame clones, with some not included. This sample has around 370,000 clones, with 70% to 90% found just once. Regarding treatment: 19 received Ad26.COV2.S at low or high dose, single or two shots; 5 received placebo; per-sample allocation not given. Each sample was drawn 63 days after the first injection (of vaccine or placebo). About this clone itself: No antigen is known for it.

The germline V gene has CDR1 SGHTA and CDR2 FQGNSA. V was trimmed by 0 bases and J by 0 bases, leaving 13 bases between them. There are 17 residues in the CDR3. Sequencing used peripheral blood, obtained in a trial of Ad26.COV2.S vaccine versus placebo. J is TRBJ2-3 and V is TRBV7-2; D not certain. This TCR was sampled from a person aged 18 to 59 who received the Ad26.COV2.S COVID-19 vaccine or a placebo. The chain's CDR3 is CASSLASGKTSTDTQYF. CDR3 bases: TGTGCCAGCAGCTTAGCGTCAGGAAAGACTAGCACAGATACGCAGTATTTT.